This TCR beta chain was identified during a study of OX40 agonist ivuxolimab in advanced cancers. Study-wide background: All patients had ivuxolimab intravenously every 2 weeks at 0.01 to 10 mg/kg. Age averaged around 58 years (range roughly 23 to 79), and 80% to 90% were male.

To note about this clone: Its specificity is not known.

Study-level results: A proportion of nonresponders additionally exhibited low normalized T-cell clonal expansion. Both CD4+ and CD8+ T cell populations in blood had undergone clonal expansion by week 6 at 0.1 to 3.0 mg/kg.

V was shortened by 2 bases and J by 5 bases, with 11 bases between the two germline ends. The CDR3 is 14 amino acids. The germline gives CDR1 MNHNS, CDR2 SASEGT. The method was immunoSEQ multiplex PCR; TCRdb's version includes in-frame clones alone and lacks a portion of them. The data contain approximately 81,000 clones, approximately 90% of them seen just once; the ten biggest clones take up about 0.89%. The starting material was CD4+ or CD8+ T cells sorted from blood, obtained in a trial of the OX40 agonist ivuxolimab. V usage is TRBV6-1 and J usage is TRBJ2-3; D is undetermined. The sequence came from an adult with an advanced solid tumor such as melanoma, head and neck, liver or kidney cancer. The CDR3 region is CASSESGYQDTQYF. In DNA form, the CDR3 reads TGTGCCAGCAGTGAATCGGGTTATCAAGATACGCAGTATTTT.